The rows below give T cell receptor beta chains drawn from one sample of a study of T cell repertoires in cytomegalovirus infection. MiXCR, applied by TCRdb to the reads, yields one record per CDR3 protein. The sample includes 150,000 to 200,000 distinct CDR3 sequences, 13% to 15% of them seen just once. Sequences were obtained from PBMCs. These receptors originate from a human donor in good health (CMV status not recorded). Some clones in this sample may be carry-over from other donors' samples. CDR3s include the opening cysteine and the closing phenylalanine or tryptophan. Fields, in order: V gene, clone size, D gene, J gene, CDR3 protein, CDR3 DNA. The D gene is left open where the match is weak. Rows give clone size only sometimes, using once, few, many, or a class for an expanded clone.

V gene: TRBV29-1
clone size: few
D gene: .
J gene: TRBJ1-3
CDR3 protein: CSVEGVDGGNTIYF
CDR3 DNA: TGCAGCGTTGAAGGGGTGGATGGTGGAAACACCATATATTTT

V gene: TRBV6-2/TRBV6-3
clone size: .
D gene: TRBD2
J gene: TRBJ2-1
CDR3 protein: CASSLTSGHNEQFF
CDR3 DNA: TGTGCCAGCAGTTTGACTAGCGGACACAATGAGCAGTTCTTC

V gene: TRBV7-9
clone size: many
D gene: .
J gene: TRBJ1-2
CDR3 protein: CASSLRDTDGYTF
CDR3 DNA: TGTGCCAGCAGCTTACGGGATACGGATGGCTACACCTTC

V gene: TRBV12-3/TRBV12-4
clone size: many
D gene: TRBD2
J gene: TRBJ2-5
CDR3 protein: CASSFGGAIEETQYF
CDR3 DNA: TGTGCCAGCAGTTTCGGGGGGGCGATTGAAGAGACCCAGTACTTC

V gene: TRBV6-1
clone size: many
D gene: TRBD2
J gene: TRBJ2-1
CDR3 protein: CASSEGLAGVRGEQFF
CDR3 DNA: TGTGCCAGCAGTGAAGGGCTAGCGGGGGTTCGAGGTGAGCAGTTCTTC

V gene: TRBV6-5
clone size: few
D gene: .
J gene: TRBJ2-7
CDR3 protein: CASSYSGPPYEQYF
CDR3 DNA: TGTGCCAGCAGTTACTCTGGACCCCCTTACGAGCAGTACTTC

V gene: TRBV5-1
clone size: few
D gene: .
J gene: TRBJ2-7
CDR3 protein: CASSLVVSQGLYF
CDR3 DNA: TGCGCCAGCAGCTTGGTCGTTTCCCAGGGGCTGTACTTC

V gene: TRBV5-5
clone size: few
D gene: .
J gene: TRBJ2-7
CDR3 protein: CASSLWNEQYF
CDR3 DNA: TGTGCCAGCAGCTTGTGGAACGAGCAGTACTTC

V gene: TRBV11-2
clone size: many
D gene: TRBD2
J gene: TRBJ2-2
CDR3 protein: CASSRTSGGGELFF
CDR3 DNA: TGTGCCAGCAGCCGGACTAGCGGGGGCGGGGAGCTGTTTTTT

V gene: TRBV19
clone size: few
D gene: TRBD2
J gene: TRBJ2-1
CDR3 protein: CASGEGGNYNEQFF
CDR3 DNA: TGTGCCAGTGGGGAGGGTGGGAATTACAATGAGCAGTTCTTC

V gene: TRBV20-1
clone size: .
D gene: .
J gene: TRBJ2-7
CDR3 protein: CSARGPPSYEQYF
CDR3 DNA: TGCAGTGCCAGGGGACCGCCGTCCTACGAGCAGTACTTC

V gene: TRBV7-6
clone size: many
D gene: .
J gene: TRBJ1-5
CDR3 protein: CASSFLGGGNQPQHF
CDR3 DNA: TGTGCCAGCAGCTTTCTGGGGGGTGGCAATCAGCCCCAGCATTTT

V gene: TRBV7-8
clone size: few
D gene: TRBD2
J gene: TRBJ2-7
CDR3 protein: CASTSRRGGSSYEQYF
CDR3 DNA: TGTGCCAGCACCTCCCGCCGGGGGGGTTCGTCTTACGAGCAGTACTTC

V gene: TRBV7-8
clone size: many
D gene: TRBD1
J gene: TRBJ2-5
CDR3 protein: CASRPGTGSQETQYF
CDR3 DNA: TGTGCCAGCCGACCGGGGACAGGGAGCCAAGAGACCCAGTACTTC

V gene: TRBV7-8
clone size: many
D gene: .
J gene: TRBJ1-2
CDR3 protein: CASSLEGILLNYGYTF
CDR3 DNA: TGTGCCAGCAGCTTAGAAGGAATACTCCTCAACTATGGCTACACCTTC

V gene: TRBV4-1
clone size: .
D gene: TRBD1
J gene: TRBJ1-1
CDR3 protein: CASSQTGTALTEAFF
CDR3 DNA: TGCGCCAGCAGCCAAACCGGGACAGCACTCACTGAAGCTTTCTTT

V gene: TRBV5-5
clone size: .
D gene: .
J gene: TRBJ2-5
CDR3 protein: CASSFSAGLGETQYF
CDR3 DNA: TGTGCCAGCAGCTTTTCCGCGGGGCTTGGCGAGACCCAGTACTTC

V gene: TRBV2
clone size: many
D gene: .
J gene: TRBJ1-1
CDR3 protein: CASSEGGEAFF
CDR3 DNA: TGTGCCAGCAGTGAGGGGGGTGAAGCTTTCTTT

V gene: TRBV7-9
clone size: many
D gene: TRBD1
J gene: TRBJ2-7
CDR3 protein: CASSHRDSYEQYF
CDR3 DNA: TGTGCCAGCAGCCACCGGGACAGCTACGAGCAGTACTTC

V gene: TRBV7-2
clone size: many
D gene: TRBD1
J gene: TRBJ1-4
CDR3 protein: CASSPTGVGEKLFF
CDR3 DNA: TGTGCCAGCAGCCCGACAGGGGTTGGGGAAAAACTGTTTTTT

V gene: TRBV7-2
clone size: many
D gene: .
J gene: TRBJ2-2
CDR3 protein: CAGRAANTGELFF
CDR3 DNA: TGTGCCGGCCGGGCAGCGAACACCGGGGAGCTGTTTTTT

V gene: TRBV7-8
clone size: many
D gene: TRBD2
J gene: TRBJ2-3
CDR3 protein: CASSATSGRATDTQYF
CDR3 DNA: TGTGCCAGCAGCGCCACTAGCGGGAGGGCTACAGATACGCAGTATTTT

V gene: TRBV29-1
clone size: .
D gene: TRBD2
J gene: TRBJ2-7
CDR3 protein: CSVGTSPYEQYF
CDR3 DNA: TGCAGCGTTGGGACTAGTCCCTACGAGCAGTACTTC

V gene: TRBV28
clone size: many
D gene: .
J gene: TRBJ1-4
CDR3 protein: CASSFSGAGNEKLFF
CDR3 DNA: TGTGCCAGCAGTTTTTCGGGGGCCGGTAATGAAAAACTGTTTTTT

V gene: TRBV6-2/TRBV6-3
clone size: few
D gene: .
J gene: TRBJ1-1
CDR3 protein: CASSYEVAGNTEAFF
CDR3 DNA: TGTGCCAGCAGTTACGAAGTAGCCGGGAACACTGAAGCTTTCTTT

V gene: TRBV7-2
clone size: many
D gene: .
J gene: TRBJ2-3
CDR3 protein: CASSLEQGTDTQYF
CDR3 DNA: TGTGCCAGCAGCTTAGAACAGGGCACAGATACGCAGTATTTT

V gene: TRBV19
clone size: few
D gene: .
J gene: TRBJ2-1
CDR3 protein: CASTTPGPGGPYNEQFF
CDR3 DNA: TGTGCCAGTACCACCCCGGGCCCGGGCGGTCCCTACAATGAGCAGTTCTTC

V gene: TRBV19
clone size: .
D gene: .
J gene: TRBJ1-2
CDR3 protein: CASKPTVSSVYGYTF
CDR3 DNA: TGTGCCAGTAAACCGACCGTTTCGTCTGTCTATGGCTACACCTTC

V gene: TRBV29-1
clone size: .
D gene: .
J gene: TRBJ1-4
CDR3 protein: CSVGVYNEKLFF
CDR3 DNA: TGCAGCGTTGGCGTTTACAATGAAAAACTGTTTTTT

V gene: TRBV7-2
clone size: many
D gene: TRBD2
J gene: TRBJ2-7
CDR3 protein: CASSPQREVYEQYF
CDR3 DNA: TGTGCCAGCAGCCCTCAGCGGGAGGTTTACGAGCAGTACTTC

V gene: TRBV7-3
clone size: .
D gene: .
J gene: TRBJ1-1
CDR3 protein: CASSAYREGAEAFF
CDR3 DNA: TGTGCCAGCAGCGCCTACAGGGAAGGGGCTGAAGCTTTCTTT

V gene: TRBV28
clone size: many
D gene: .
J gene: TRBJ1-5
CDR3 protein: CASRLPQGFSNQPQHF
CDR3 DNA: TGTGCCAGCAGACTCCCACAGGGATTTAGCAATCAGCCCCAGCATTTT

V gene: TRBV6-1
clone size: few
D gene: .
J gene: TRBJ1-1
CDR3 protein: CASGMKDAFF
CDR3 DNA: TGTGCCAGCGGGATGAAGGACGCTTTCTTT

V gene: TRBV7-2
clone size: many
D gene: .
J gene: TRBJ2-1
CDR3 protein: CASSLASGLLTYNEQFF
CDR3 DNA: TGTGCCAGCAGCTTGGCCTCGGGACTCCTTACTTACAATGAGCAGTTCTTC

V gene: TRBV10-3
clone size: many
D gene: TRBD2
J gene: TRBJ2-7
CDR3 protein: CAISGSGRSHEQYF
CDR3 DNA: TGTGCCATCAGTGGGAGCGGGAGATCCCACGAGCAGTACTTC

V gene: TRBV27
clone size: .
D gene: .
J gene: TRBJ1-5
CDR3 protein: CASSSRGRVGRQPQHF
CDR3 DNA: TGTGCCAGCAGTTCCCGTGGCAGGGTAGGAAGGCAGCCCCAGCATTTT

V gene: TRBV20-1
clone size: .
D gene: TRBD1
J gene: TRBJ1-5
CDR3 protein: CSAKPGQYNQPQHF
CDR3 DNA: TGCAGTGCTAAACCGGGACAGTACAATCAGCCCCAGCATTTT

V gene: TRBV12-3/TRBV12-4
clone size: many
D gene: .
J gene: TRBJ2-7
CDR3 protein: CASSLAASYEQYF
CDR3 DNA: TGTGCCAGCAGTTTGGCAGCTAGCTACGAGCAGTACTTC

V gene: TRBV7-2
clone size: many
D gene: .
J gene: TRBJ2-5
CDR3 protein: CASSLTWGLQETQYF
CDR3 DNA: TGTGCCAGCAGCCTTACTTGGGGTTTACAAGAGACCCAGTACTTC

V gene: TRBV2
clone size: many
D gene: TRBD1
J gene: TRBJ1-2
CDR3 protein: CASSPDRTYGYTF
CDR3 DNA: TGTGCCAGCAGCCCGGACAGGACTTATGGCTACACCTTC

V gene: TRBV12-3/TRBV12-4
clone size: many
D gene: .
J gene: TRBJ1-1
CDR3 protein: CASSLIGNTEAFF
CDR3 DNA: TGTGCCAGCAGTTTAATAGGGAACACTGAAGCTTTCTTT

V gene: TRBV5-1
clone size: many
D gene: .
J gene: TRBJ2-7
CDR3 protein: CASSQSSSTYEQYF
CDR3 DNA: TGCGCCAGCAGCCAATCATCTTCGACCTACGAGCAGTACTTC

V gene: TRBV7-2
clone size: many
D gene: .
J gene: TRBJ1-1
CDR3 protein: CASSLVPGGNTEAFF
CDR3 DNA: TGTGCCAGCAGCTTAGTTCCGGGGGGGAACACTGAAGCTTTCTTT

V gene: TRBV7-3
clone size: few
D gene: TRBD1
J gene: TRBJ1-2
CDR3 protein: CASSSTGQRTLIYGYTF
CDR3 DNA: TGTGCCAGCAGCTCCACGGGACAGCGAACTTTAATCTATGGCTACACCTTC

V gene: TRBV10-3
clone size: .
D gene: .
J gene: TRBJ2-7
CDR3 protein: CAIKAEGGPEQYF
CDR3 DNA: TGTGCCATCAAAGCGGAAGGGGGGCCGGAGCAGTACTTC

V gene: TRBV7-6
clone size: .
D gene: .
J gene: TRBJ2-7
CDR3 protein: CASSLLTGMGYEQYF
CDR3 DNA: TGTGCCAGCAGCTTACTAACGGGGATGGGGTACGAGCAGTACTTC

V gene: TRBV28
clone size: many
D gene: TRBD1
J gene: TRBJ2-7
CDR3 protein: CASSWGTGTGTYEQYF
CDR3 DNA: TGTGCCAGCAGTTGGGGTACCGGGACAGGGACCTACGAGCAGTACTTC

V gene: TRBV6-6
clone size: many
D gene: .
J gene: TRBJ1-5
CDR3 protein: CASSYIKSNQPQHF
CDR3 DNA: TGTGCCAGCAGTTATATTAAGAGCAATCAGCCCCAGCATTTT

V gene: TRBV10-3
clone size: many
D gene: .
J gene: TRBJ2-1
CDR3 protein: CATRDDGSVDEQFF
CDR3 DNA: TGTGCCACTAGGGACGACGGCTCTGTGGATGAGCAGTTCTTC

V gene: TRBV6-5
clone size: many
D gene: TRBD1
J gene: TRBJ2-7
CDR3 protein: CASSYADRGRDEQYF
CDR3 DNA: TGTGCCAGCAGTTACGCGGACAGGGGACGAGACGAGCAGTACTTC

V gene: TRBV7-9
clone size: .
D gene: .
J gene: TRBJ1-2
CDR3 protein: CAISSTGYGYTF
CDR3 DNA: TGTGCCATCTCTTCTACTGGCTATGGCTACACCTTC

V gene: TRBV7-2
clone size: many
D gene: .
J gene: TRBJ2-3
CDR3 protein: CASSPQGTRSTDTQYF
CDR3 DNA: TGTGCCAGCAGTCCTCAGGGGACCCGAAGCACAGATACGCAGTATTTT

V gene: TRBV19
clone size: many
D gene: .
J gene: TRBJ1-1
CDR3 protein: CASRYRRLDTEAFF
CDR3 DNA: TGTGCCAGTAGATACCGCCGACTGGACACTGAAGCTTTCTTT

V gene: TRBV5-6
clone size: .
D gene: .
J gene: TRBJ1-1
CDR3 protein: CASSFRGGGSTEAFF
CDR3 DNA: TGTGCCAGCAGCTTTCGAGGAGGGGGGAGCACTGAAGCTTTCTTT

V gene: TRBV20-1
clone size: .
D gene: .
J gene: TRBJ1-3
CDR3 protein: CSARDYRARGTIYF
CDR3 DNA: TGCAGTGCTAGGGACTACAGGGCTCGAGGTACCATATATTTT